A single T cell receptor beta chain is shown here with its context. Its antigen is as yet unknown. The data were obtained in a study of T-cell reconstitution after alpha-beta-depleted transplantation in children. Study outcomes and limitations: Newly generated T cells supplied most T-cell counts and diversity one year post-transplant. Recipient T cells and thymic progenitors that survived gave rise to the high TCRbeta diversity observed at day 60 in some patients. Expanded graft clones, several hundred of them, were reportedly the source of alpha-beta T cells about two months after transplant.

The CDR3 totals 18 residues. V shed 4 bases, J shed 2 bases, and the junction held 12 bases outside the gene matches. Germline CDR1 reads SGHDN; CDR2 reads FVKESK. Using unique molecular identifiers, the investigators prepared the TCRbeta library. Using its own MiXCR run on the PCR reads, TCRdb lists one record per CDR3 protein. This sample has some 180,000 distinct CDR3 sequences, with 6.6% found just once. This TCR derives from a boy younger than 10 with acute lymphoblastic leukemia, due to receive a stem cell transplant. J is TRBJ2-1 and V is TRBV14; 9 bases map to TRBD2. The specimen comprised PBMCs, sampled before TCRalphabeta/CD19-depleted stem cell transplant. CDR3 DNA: TGTGCCAGCAGCCCTGGAGTAGGTGTAGCGGGGGCCTACAATGAGCAGTTCTTC. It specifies CASSPGVGVAGAYNEQFF.